Listed below are T cell receptor beta chains from one sample, sequenced in a study of blood T cell repertoires in COVID-19. TCRdb keeps only in-frame clones here, not all; method: immunoSEQ multiplex PCR. The table records about 210,000 clones, almost 85% of them present only once. The source material was peripheral blood. These receptors originate from a woman between 35 and 50 years old with acute or convalescent COVID-19. Each CDR3 is given with its conserved first and last residue.

CASSSVFGNTIYF | 13 | TRBV12-3/TRBV12-4
CASSAGLAGTEQFF | 14 | TRBV18
CSVVIGRGGSGNTIYF | 16 | TRBV29-1
CASSSGLAVQGRETQYF | 17 | TRBV5-1
CASSISPLTEAFF | 13 | TRBV19
CASSLAGGTSNQPQHF | 16 | TRBV5-1
CASSLGQVGTEAFF | 14 | TRBV18
CATREGGTDTQYF | 13 | TRBV19
CASSQGQAGSVGQPQHF | 17 | TRBV4-1
CASSSLAAYEQYF | 13 | TRBV7-9
CASSQIPRGPRGEQYF | 16 | TRBV3-1/TRBV3-2
CASSSYAGGRDTEAFF | 16 | TRBV7-6
CASSYIGQGTDTQYF | 15 | TRBV6-5
CASSLGTGGPQHF | 13 | TRBV5-1
CASSDISGEETQYF | 14 | TRBV14
CASSQLSLRDRGYEQYF | 17 | TRBV5-5
CASSQSRQGQGKLFF | 15 | TRBV23-1
CASSEWGEDYEQYF | 14 | TRBV25-1